This TCR beta chain appears in the sequencing data of a study of blood T cell repertoires in COVID-19. At the level of the study: T cells, B-cell-depleted T cells, or PBMCs supplied cDNA or gDNA.

Relative to its sample, this clone is medium-sized. Germline values: CDR1 SGDLS, CDR2 YYNGEE. J was trimmed by 1 base and V by 3 bases; bases with no gene match: 3. This CDR3 has 15 amino acids. Assay used: immunoSEQ multiplex PCR; TCRdb lists only in-frame clones, some missing. The table lists about 110,000 clones, about 83% of them singletons. V usage is TRBV9 and J usage is TRBJ2-2; 7 bases are shared with TRBD2. This receptor was obtained from a woman in her 70s with acute or convalescent COVID-19. Sequenced material: peripheral blood. CDR3 in DNA: TGTGCCAGCAGCGGCCCTAGCGGGAACACCGGGGAGCTGTTTTTT. It translates to CASSGPSGNTGELFF.